The rows below give T cell receptor beta chains drawn from one sample of a study of early T cells in non-severe SARS-CoV-2 infection. MiXCR was run by TCRdb on the 5' RACE reads, yielding one entry per CDR3 protein. Of around 67,000 distinct CDR3 sequences in the sample, 12% were seen once. Sequencing was done on a sample of whole blood. All receptors derive from an adult who was a healthcare worker with PCR-confirmed SARS-CoV-2 infection or an uninfected control (not recorded which). Each CDR3 is given with its conserved first and last residue. D genes are given only for firm matches. Rows give clone size only sometimes, using once, few, many, or a class for an expanded clone.

D	V	size	J	DNA	CDR3
-	TRBV29-1	many	TRBJ1-2	TGCAGCGTTGATGATTACGGCTACACCTTC	CSVDDYGYTF
-	TRBV6-6	many	TRBJ2-7	TGTGCCAGCAGTGCCGGGACGTTGACCCGCGAGCAGTACTTC	CASSAGTLTREQYF
TRBD1	TRBV5-1	-	TRBJ2-6	TGCGCCAGCAGCTTAGGGACAGGACTCTCTGGGGCCAACGTCCTGACTTTC	CASSLGTGLSGANVLTF
TRBD2	TRBV13	many	TRBJ2-7	TGTGCCAGCAGCTTGACTAGCGGGCCAAGCTCCTACGAGCAGTACTTC	CASSLTSGPSSYEQYF
-	TRBV29-1	few	TRBJ2-3	TGCAACATCGGGGGGGACAGTCAGACAGATACGCAGTATTTT	CNIGGDSQTDTQYF
-	TRBV19	many	TRBJ2-1	TGTGCCAGTAGCTCAGGGAATAAAAATGAGCAGTTCTTC	CASSSGNKNEQFF
-	TRBV3-1	few	TRBJ1-5	TGTGCCAGCAGCCAAGGGAGTTTTGGCTCCCAGCATTTT	CASSQGSFGSQHF
-	TRBV20-1	-	TRBJ2-5	TGCAGTGCTCGGGGGACGGGCCGCCAAGAGACCCAGTACTTC	CSARGTGRQETQYF
TRBD2	TRBV12-3/TRBV12-4	-	TRBJ2-4	TGTGCCAGCAGTGGGACTAGGCCCAACCTGGCCAAAAACATTCAGTACTTC	CASSGTRPNLAKNIQYF
-	TRBV7-3	few	TRBJ2-2	TGTGCCAGCAGCCCCTTTATGTCCGGGGAGCTGTTTTTT	CASSPFMSGELFF
-	TRBV19	-	TRBJ2-7	TGTGCCAGTGCCGGACACGGCACTTCCTACGAGCAGTACTTC	CASAGHGTSYEQYF
TRBD2	TRBV29-1	-	TRBJ2-7	TGCAGCGTTGGGGACCTTAGCGGGAGCGACGAGCAGTACTTC	CSVGDLSGSDEQYF
-	TRBV29-1	-	TRBJ2-3	TGCAGCGTTTACAGGCCAACCACAGATACGCAGTATTTT	CSVYRPTTDTQYF
-	TRBV19	many	TRBJ1-5	TGTGCCAGTAGTATAGTTGGGGGAAGCAATCAGCCCCAGCATTTT	CASSIVGGSNQPQHF
-	TRBV7-9	many	TRBJ1-2	TGTGCCAGCAGTCATGCCCCTAACTATGGCTACACCTTC	CASSHAPNYGYTF
-	TRBV6-1	once	TRBJ2-1	TGTGCCAGCAGTGAAGCGAACAAGTACAATGAGCAGTTCTTC	CASSEANKYNEQFF
TRBD1	TRBV5-1	few	TRBJ1-4	TGCGCCAGCAGGCCCGGGACAGGGAGTGAAAAACTGTTTTTT	CASRPGTGSEKLFF
-	TRBV20-1	many	TRBJ1-6	TGCAGTGCTAGGAGAGGGACGGTCTCCTATAATTCACCCCTCCACTTT	CSARRGTVSYNSPLHF
-	TRBV4-1	-	TRBJ2-5	TGCGCCAGCAGCCAAGGGGACACCCGATCCTCGGAGACCCAGTACTTC	CASSQGDTRSSETQYF
TRBD2	TRBV11-2	-	TRBJ2-3	TGTGCCAGCAGCTTAGGGGGACTAGCTTCCACAGATACGCAGTATTTT	CASSLGGLASTDTQYF
-	TRBV5-1	-	TRBJ2-1	TGCGCCAGCAGCCCCTTAAGGGGTAATGAGCAGTTCTTC	CASSPLRGNEQFF
TRBD1	TRBV5-4	many	TRBJ2-5	TGTGCCAGCAGCCCACAGGGACAGGAGACCCAGTACTTC	CASSPQGQETQYF
TRBD2	TRBV20-1	-	TRBJ2-1	TGCAGTGCTAGAGGGCCGGGAGGCCAAAAGTTCTTC	CSARGPGGQKFF
-	TRBV29-1	few	TRBJ2-1	TGCAGCGTTGTGGGGCCGAATCGGGAGCAGTTCTTC	CSVVGPNREQFF
-	TRBV20-1	many	TRBJ1-4	TGCAGTGCTACCCAAACTGAGACAGGAGAAAAACTGTTTTTT	CSATQTETGEKLFF
TRBD2	TRBV9	many	TRBJ2-2	TGTGCCAGCAGCGTAGGGCCGGGAGCGGGGGGAACCGGGGAGCTGTTTTTT	CASSVGPGAGGTGELFF
-	TRBV5-5	many	TRBJ2-7	TGTGCCAGCAGCCCAACCGGGACGACTTACGAGCAGTACTTC	CASSPTGTTYEQYF
-	TRBV12-5	many	TRBJ2-7	TGTGCTAGTGGTTTCGGGGAGGCTCGTGAGCAGTACTTC	CASGFGEAREQYF